These 2 T cell receptor beta chains share one sample of origin, sequenced in a study of control samples from healthy donors and cancer patients. Here immunoSEQ multiplex PCR was the method, and the copy in TCRdb shows in-frame clones only, minus some. The table includes fewer than 40,000 clones, 94% detected once. The sample taken for sequencing was blood. The receptor source for this set is a man in his sixties in good health.

This clone was seen just once. The chain links TRBV4-1 to TRBJ1-2, with TRBD1 as a possible D gene (5 bases). Germline CDR1 is MGHRA and CDR2 is YSYEKL. The ends were cut back, 3 bases at V and 7 bases at J, with 12 bases in the middle. The CDR3 is made up of 13 amino acids. In nucleotides, the CDR3 is TGCGCCAGCAGCCACCCATTGGGGCCTGGCTACACCTTC. It yields the protein CASSHPLGPGYTF.

J is TRBJ1-1 and V is TRBV28; no clear D. The germline V and J ends were trimmed by 8 bases and 1 base, with 11 bases remaining between them. This CDR3 spans 13 amino acids. Germline V gives CDR1 MDHEN, CDR2 SYDVKM. CDR3 protein: CASHTGPNTEAFF. The CDR3 nucleotides are TGTGCCAGCCACACCGGACCGAACACTGAAGCTTTCTTT.